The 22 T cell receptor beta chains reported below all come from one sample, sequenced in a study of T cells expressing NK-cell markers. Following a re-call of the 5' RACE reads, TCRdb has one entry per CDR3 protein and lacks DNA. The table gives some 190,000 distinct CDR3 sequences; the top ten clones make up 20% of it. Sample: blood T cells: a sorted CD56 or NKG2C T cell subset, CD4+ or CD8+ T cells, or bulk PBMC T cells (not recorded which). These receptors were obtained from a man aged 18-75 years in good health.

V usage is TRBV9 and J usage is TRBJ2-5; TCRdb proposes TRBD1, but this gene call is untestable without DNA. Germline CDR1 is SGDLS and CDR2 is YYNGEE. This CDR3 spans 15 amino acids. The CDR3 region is CASSVGKGGAETQYF.

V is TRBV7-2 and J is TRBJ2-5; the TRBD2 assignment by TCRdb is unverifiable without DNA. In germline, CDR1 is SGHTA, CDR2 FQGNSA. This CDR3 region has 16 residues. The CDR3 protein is CASSPTSGGRGETQYF.

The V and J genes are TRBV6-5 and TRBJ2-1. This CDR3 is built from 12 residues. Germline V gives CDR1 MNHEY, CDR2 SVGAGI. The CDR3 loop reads CASSYASSEQFF.

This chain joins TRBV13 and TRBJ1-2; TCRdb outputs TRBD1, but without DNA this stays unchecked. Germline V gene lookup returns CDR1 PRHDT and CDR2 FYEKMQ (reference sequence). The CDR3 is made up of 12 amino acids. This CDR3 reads CASSLLREGYTF.

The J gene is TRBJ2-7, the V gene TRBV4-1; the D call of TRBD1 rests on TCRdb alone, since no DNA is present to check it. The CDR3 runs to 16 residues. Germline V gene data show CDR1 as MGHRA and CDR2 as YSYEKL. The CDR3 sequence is CASSPSPGQGEYEQYF.

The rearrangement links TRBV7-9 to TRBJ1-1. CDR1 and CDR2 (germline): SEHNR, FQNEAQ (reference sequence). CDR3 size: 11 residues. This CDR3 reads CASTGGTEAFF.

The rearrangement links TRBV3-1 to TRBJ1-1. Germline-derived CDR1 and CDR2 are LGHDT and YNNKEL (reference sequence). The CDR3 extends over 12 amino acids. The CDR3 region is CASSQRSTEAFF.

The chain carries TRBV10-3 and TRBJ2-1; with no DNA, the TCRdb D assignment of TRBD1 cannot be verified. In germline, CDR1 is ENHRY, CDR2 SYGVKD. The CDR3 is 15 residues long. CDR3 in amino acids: CAISEDGGRNNEQFF.

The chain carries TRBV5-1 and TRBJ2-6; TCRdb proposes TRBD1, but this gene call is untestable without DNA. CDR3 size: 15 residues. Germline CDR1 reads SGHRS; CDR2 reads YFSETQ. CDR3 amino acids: CASSPGGGGANVLTF.

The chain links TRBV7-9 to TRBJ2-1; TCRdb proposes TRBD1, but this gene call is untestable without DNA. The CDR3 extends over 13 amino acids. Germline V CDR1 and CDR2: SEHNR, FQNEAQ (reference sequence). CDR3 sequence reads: CASSGQGADEQFF.

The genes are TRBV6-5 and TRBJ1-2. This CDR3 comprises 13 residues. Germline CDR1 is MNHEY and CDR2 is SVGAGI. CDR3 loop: CASSYSSEYGYTF.

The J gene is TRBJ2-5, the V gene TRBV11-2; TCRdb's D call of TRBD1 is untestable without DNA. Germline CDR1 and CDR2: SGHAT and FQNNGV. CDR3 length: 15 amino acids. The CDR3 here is CASSFVGTGGETQYF.

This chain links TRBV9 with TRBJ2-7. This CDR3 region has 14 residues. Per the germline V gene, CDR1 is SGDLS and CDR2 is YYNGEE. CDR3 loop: CASSAGINSYEQYF.

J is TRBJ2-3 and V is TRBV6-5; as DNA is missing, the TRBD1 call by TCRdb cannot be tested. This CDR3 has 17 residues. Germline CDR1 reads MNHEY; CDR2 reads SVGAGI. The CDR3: CASSYSLGDLKGDTQYF.

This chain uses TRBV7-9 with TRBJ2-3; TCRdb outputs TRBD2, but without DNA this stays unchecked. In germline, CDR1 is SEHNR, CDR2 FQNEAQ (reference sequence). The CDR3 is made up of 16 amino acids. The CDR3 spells CASSLGPWEDPDTQYF. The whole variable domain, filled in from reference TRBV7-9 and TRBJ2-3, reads DTGVSQNPRHKITKRGQNVTFRCDPISEHNRLYWYRQTLGQGPEFLTYFQNEAQLEKSRLLSDRFSAERPKGSFSTLEIQRTEQGDSAMYLCASSLGPWEDPDTQYFGPGTRLTVL.

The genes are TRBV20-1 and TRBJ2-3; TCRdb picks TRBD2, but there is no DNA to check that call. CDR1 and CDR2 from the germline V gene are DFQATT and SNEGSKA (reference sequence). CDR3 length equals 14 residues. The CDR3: CSAPPSRVSDTQYF.

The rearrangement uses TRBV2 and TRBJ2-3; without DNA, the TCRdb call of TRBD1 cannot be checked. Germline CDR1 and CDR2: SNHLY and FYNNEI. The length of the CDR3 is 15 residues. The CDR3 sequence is CASSVRDSPTDTQYF.

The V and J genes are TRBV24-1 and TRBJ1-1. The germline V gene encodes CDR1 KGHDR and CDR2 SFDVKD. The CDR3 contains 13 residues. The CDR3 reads CATSDQGGTEAFF.

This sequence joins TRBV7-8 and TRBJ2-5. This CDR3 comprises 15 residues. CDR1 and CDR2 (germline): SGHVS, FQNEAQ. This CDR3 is CASSLPLATQETQYF.

The CDR3 sequence is CASSLGSGGAYNEQFF. V usage is TRBV7-8 and J usage is TRBJ2-1; the D call from TCRdb, TRBD2, cannot be confirmed without DNA. Per germline, CDR1 SGHVS and CDR2 FQNEAQ. This CDR3 has 16 residues. Based on the CDR3 plus reference TRBV7-8 and TRBJ2-1, the full variable domain is GAGVSQSPRYKVAKRGQDVALRCDPISGHVSLFWYQQALGQGPEFLTYFQNEAQLDKSGLPSDRFFAERPEGSVSTLKIQRTQQEDSAVYLCASSLGSGGAYNEQFFGPGTRLTVL.

The CDR3 region is CASSRSRGQYSPATEAFF. The genes are TRBV5-1 and TRBJ1-1; the D call of TRBD1 rests on TCRdb alone, since no DNA is present to check it. The CDR3 runs to 18 residues. CDR1 is SGHRS, CDR2 YFSETQ, per germline.

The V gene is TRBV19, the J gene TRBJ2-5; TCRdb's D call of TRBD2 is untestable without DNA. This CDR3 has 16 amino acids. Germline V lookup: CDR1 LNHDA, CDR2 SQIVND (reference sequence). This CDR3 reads CASSMTTREDQETQYF.